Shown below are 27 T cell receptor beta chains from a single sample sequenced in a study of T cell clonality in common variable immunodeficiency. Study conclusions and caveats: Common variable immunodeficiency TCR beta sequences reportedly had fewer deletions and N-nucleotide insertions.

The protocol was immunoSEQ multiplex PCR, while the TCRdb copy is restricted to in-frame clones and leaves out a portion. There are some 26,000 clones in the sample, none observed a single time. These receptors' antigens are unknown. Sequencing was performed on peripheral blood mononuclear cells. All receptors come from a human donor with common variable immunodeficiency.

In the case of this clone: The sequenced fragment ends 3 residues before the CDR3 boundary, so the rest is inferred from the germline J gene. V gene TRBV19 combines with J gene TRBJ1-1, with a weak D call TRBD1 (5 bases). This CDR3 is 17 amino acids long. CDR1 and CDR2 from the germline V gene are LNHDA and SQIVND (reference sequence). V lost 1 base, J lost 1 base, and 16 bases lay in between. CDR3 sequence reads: CASSIVRAGIGNTEAFF. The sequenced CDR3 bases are TGTGCCAGTAGTATAGTTCGGGCAGGGATCGGGAACACTGAA.

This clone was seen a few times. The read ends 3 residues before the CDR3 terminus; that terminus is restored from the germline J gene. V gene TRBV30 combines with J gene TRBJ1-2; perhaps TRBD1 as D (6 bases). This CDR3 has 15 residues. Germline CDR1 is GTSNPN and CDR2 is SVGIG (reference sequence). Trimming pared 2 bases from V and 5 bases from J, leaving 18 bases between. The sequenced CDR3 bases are TGTGCCTGGAGTTTGGGAAACAGGGAGCGTTATGGC. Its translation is CAWSLGNRERYG. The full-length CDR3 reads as CAWSLGNRERYGYTF. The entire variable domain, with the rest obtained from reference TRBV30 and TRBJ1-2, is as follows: SQTIHQWPATLVQPVGSPLSLECTVEGTSNPNLYWYRQAAGRGLQLLFYSVGIGQISSEVPQNLSASRPQDRQFILSSKKLLLSDSGFYLCAWSLGNRERYGYTFGSGTRLTVV.

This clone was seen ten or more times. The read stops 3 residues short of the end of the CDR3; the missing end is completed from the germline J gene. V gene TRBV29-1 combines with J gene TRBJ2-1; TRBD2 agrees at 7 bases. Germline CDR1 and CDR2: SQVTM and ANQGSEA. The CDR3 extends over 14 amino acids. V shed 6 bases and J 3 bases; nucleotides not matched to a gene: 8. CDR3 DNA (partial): TGCAGCGTGGGCATAGCGGGTCGCTACAATGAG. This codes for CSVGIAGRYNE. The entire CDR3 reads CSVGIAGRYNEQFF.

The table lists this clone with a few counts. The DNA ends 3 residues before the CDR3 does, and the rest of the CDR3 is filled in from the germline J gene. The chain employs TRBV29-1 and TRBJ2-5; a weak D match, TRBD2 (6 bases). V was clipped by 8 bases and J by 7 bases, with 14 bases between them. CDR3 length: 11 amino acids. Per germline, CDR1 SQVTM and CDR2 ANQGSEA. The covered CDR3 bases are TGCAGCCTTCGGAGGGGAGGGACC. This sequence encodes CSLRRGGT. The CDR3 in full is CSLRRGGTQYF.

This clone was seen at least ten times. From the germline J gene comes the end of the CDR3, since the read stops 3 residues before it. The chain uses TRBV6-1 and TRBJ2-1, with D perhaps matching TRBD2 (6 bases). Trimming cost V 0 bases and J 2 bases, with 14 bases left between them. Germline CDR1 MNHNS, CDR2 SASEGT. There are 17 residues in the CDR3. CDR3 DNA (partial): TGTGCCAGCAGTGAAGCTCTTCCGGGACTCGCCTACAATGAG. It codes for CASSEALPGLAYNE. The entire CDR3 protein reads CASSEALPGLAYNEQFF.

CDR3 DNA (partial): TGTGCCAGCAGCTTATTTCTAGCCGGTGAG. This sequence encodes CASSLFLAGE. The entire CDR3 is CASSLFLAGEQFF. J is TRBJ2-1 and V is TRBV11-1; D is possibly TRBD2 (5 bases). The CDR3 end falls 3 residues outside the read, so it is completed with the germline J gene. Per the germline V gene, CDR1 is SGHAT and CDR2 is FQDESV (reference sequence). This CDR3 region has 13 residues. Trimming left V 2 bases short and J 9 bases short, with 11 bases between.

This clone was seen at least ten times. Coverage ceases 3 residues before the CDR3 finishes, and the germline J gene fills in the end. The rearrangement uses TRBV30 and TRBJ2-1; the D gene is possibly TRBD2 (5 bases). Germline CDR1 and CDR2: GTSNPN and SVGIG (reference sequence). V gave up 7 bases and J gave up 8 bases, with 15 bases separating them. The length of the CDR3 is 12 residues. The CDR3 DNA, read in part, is TGTGCCTCCACCGGGGTTAAGGATGAG. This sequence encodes CASTGVKDE. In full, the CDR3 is CASTGVKDEQFF.

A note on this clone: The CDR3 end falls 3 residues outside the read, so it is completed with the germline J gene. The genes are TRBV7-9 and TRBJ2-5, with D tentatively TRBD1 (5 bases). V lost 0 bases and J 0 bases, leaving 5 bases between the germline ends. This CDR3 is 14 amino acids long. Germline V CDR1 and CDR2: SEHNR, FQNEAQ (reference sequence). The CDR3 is CASSLARDQETQYF. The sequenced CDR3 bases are TGTGCCAGCAGCTTAGCCAGGGACCAAGAGACC.

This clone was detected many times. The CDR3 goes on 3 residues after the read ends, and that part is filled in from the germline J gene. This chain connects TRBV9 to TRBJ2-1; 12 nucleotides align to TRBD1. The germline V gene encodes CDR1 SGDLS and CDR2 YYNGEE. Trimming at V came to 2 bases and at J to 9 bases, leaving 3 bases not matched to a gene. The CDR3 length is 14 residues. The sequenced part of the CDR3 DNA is TGTGCCAGCAGCGTGGGGACAGGGGGCGCTGAG. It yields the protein CASSVGTGGAE. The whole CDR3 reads CASSVGTGGAEQFF.

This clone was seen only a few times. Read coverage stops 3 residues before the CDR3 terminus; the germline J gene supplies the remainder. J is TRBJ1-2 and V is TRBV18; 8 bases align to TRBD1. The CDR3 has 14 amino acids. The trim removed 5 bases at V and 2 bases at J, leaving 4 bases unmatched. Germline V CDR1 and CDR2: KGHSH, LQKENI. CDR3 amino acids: CASSGTGRNYGYTF. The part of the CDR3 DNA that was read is TGTGCCAGCTCAGGGACAGGACGGAACTATGGC.

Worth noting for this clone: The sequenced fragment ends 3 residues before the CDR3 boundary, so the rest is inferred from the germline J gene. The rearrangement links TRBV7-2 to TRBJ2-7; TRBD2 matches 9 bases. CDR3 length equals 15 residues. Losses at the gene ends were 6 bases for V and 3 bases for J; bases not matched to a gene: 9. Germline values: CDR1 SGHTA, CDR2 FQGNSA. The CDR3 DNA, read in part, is TGTGCCAGCAGTCCCGCTAGCGGGACGCTCTACGAG. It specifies CASSPASGTLYE. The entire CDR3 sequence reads CASSPASGTLYEQYF.

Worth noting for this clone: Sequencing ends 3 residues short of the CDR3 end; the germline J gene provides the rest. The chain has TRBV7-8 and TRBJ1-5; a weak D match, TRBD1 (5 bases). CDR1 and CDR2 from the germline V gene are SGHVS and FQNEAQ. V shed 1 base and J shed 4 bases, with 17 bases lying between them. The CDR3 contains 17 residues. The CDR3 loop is CASSLGRTRSINQPQHF. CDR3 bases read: TGTGCCAGCAGCTTAGGTAGGACAAGGTCCATTAATCAGCCC.

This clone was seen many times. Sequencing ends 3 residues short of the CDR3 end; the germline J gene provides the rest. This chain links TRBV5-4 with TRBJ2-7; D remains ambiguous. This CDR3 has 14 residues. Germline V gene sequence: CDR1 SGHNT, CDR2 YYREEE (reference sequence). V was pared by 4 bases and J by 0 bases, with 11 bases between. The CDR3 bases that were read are TGTGCCAGCAGCCCGGCACAGTCCTCCTACGAG. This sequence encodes CASSPAQSSYE. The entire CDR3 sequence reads CASSPAQSSYEQYF.

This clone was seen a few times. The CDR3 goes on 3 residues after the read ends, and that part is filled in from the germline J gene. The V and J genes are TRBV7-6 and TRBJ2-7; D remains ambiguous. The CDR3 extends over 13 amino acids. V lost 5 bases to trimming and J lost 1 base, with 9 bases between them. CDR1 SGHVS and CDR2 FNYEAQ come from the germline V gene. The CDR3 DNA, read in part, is TGTGCCAGCAGCAGCCAGGCTTCCTACGAG. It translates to CASSSQASYE. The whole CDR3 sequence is CASSSQASYEQYF.

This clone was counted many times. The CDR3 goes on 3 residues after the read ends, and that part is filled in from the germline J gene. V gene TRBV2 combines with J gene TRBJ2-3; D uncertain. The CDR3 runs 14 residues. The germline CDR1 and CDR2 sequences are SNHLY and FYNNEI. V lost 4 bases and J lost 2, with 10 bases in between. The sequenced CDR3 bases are TGTGCCAGCAGTGTGGCTAGATTCACAGATACG. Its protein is CASSVARFTDT. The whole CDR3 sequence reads CASSVARFTDTQYF.

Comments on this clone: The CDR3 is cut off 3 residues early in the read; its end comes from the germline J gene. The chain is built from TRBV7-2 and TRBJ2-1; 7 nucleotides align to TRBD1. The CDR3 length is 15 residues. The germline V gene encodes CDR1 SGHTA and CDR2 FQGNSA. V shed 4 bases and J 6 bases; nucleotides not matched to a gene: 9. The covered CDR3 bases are TGTGCCAGCAGCTCACAGGGGATTGTTAGCAATGAG. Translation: CASSSQGIVSNE. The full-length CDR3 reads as CASSSQGIVSNEQFF.

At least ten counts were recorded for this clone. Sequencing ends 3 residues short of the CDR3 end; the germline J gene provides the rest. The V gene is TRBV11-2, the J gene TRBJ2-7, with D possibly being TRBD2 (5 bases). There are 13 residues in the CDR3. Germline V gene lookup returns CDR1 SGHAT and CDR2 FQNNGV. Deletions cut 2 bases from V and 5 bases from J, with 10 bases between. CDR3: CASSLTKADEQYF. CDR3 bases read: TGTGCCAGCAGCTTAACTAAAGCGGACGAG. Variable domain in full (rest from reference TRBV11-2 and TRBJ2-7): EAGVAQSPRYKIIEKRQSVAFWCNPISGHATLYWYQQILGQGPKLLIQFQNNGVVDDSQLPKDRFSAERLKGVDSTLKIQPAKLEDSAVYLCASSLTKADEQYFGPGTRLTVT.

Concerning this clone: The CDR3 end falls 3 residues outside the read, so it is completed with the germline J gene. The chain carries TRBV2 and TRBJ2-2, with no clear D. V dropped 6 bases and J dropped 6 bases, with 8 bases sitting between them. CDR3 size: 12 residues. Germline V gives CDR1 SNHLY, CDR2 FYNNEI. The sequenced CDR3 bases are TGTGCCAGCAGCAGGATTCCCGGGGAG. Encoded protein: CASSRIPGE. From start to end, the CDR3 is CASSRIPGELFF.

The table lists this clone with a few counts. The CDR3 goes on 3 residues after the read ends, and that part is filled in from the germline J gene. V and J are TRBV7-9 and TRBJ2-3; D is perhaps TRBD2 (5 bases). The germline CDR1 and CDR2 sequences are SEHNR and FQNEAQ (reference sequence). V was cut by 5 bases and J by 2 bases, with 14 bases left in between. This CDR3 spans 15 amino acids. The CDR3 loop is CASSPLAPVTDTQYF. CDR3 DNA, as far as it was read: TGTGCCAGCAGCCCGCTAGCTCCCGTCACAGATACG.

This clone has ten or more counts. Partial CDR3 DNA: TGTGCCAGTAGTATTCCGTTTTACAGAGATAGCAATCAGCCC. This codes for CASSIPFYRDSNQP. The entire CDR3 is CASSIPFYRDSNQPQHF. The chain couples TRBV19 to TRBJ1-5; D is uncertain. The read ends 3 residues before the CDR3 terminus; that terminus is restored from the germline J gene. The V gene lost 3 bases and the J gene lost 0 bases, with 15 bases spanning the gap. The CDR3 loop spans 17 amino acids. The germline gives CDR1 LNHDA, CDR2 SQIVND (reference sequence).

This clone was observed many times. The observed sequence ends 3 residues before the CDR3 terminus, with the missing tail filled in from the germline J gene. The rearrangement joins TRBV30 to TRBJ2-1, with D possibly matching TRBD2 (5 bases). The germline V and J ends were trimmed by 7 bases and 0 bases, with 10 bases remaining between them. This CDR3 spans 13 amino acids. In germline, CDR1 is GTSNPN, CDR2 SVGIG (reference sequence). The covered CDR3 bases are TGTGCCTTAACACGGGGCTCCTACAATGAG. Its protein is CALTRGSYNE. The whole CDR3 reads CALTRGSYNEQFF.

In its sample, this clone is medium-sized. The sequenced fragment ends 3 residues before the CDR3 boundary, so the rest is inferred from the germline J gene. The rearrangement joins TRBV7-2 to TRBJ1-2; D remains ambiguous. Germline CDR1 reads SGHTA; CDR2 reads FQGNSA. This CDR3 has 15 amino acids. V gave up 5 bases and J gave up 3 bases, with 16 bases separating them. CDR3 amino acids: CASSPGVNSYYGYTF. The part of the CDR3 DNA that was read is TGTGCCAGCAGCCCCGGGGTCAACAGCTACTATGGC. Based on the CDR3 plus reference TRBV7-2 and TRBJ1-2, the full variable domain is GAGVSQSPSNKVTEKGKDVELRCDPISGHTALYWYRQSLGQGLEFLIYFQGNSAPDKSGLPSDRFSAERTGGSVSTLTIQRTQQEDSAVYLCASSPGVNSYYGYTFGSGTRLTVV.

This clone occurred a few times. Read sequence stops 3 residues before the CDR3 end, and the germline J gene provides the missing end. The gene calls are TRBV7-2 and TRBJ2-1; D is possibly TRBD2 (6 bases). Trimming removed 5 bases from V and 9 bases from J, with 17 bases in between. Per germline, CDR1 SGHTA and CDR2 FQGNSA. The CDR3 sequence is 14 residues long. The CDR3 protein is CASSTGRGTFEQFF. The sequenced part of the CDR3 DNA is TGTGCCAGCAGCACAGGACGCGGGACTTTTGAG.

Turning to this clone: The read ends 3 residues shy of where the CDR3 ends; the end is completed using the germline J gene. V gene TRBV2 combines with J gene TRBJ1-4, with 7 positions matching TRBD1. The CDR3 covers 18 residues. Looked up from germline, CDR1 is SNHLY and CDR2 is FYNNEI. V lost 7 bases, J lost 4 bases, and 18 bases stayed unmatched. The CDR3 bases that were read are TGTGCCAGCACTCAACAGGGGCAGGTGGGCGGAAGTAATGAAAAA. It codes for CASTQQGQVGGSNEK. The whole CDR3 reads CASTQQGQVGGSNEKLFF.

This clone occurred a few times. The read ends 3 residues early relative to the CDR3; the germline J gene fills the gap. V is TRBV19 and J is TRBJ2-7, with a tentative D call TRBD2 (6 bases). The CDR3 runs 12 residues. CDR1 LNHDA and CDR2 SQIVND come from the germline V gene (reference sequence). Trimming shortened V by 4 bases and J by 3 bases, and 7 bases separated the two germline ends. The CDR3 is CASSTDYYEQYF. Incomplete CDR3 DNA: TGTGCCAGTAGTACGGACTACTACGAG.

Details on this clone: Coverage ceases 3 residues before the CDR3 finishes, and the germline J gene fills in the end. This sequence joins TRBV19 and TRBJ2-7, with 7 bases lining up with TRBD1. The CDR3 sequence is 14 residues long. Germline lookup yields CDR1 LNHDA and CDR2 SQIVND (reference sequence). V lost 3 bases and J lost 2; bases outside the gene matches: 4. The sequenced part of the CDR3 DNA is TGTGCCAGTAGTATTAGGACAGGAACCTACGAG. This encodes CASSIRTGTYE. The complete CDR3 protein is CASSIRTGTYEQYF.

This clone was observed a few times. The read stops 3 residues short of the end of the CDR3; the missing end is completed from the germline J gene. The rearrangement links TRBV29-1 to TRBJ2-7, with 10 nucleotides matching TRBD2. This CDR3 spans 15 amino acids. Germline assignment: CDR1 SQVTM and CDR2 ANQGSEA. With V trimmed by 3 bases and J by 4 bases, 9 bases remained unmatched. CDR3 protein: CSVDLSGTSAYEQYF. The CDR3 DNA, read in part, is TGCAGCGTTGATCTAAGCGGGACTAGCGCATACGAG.